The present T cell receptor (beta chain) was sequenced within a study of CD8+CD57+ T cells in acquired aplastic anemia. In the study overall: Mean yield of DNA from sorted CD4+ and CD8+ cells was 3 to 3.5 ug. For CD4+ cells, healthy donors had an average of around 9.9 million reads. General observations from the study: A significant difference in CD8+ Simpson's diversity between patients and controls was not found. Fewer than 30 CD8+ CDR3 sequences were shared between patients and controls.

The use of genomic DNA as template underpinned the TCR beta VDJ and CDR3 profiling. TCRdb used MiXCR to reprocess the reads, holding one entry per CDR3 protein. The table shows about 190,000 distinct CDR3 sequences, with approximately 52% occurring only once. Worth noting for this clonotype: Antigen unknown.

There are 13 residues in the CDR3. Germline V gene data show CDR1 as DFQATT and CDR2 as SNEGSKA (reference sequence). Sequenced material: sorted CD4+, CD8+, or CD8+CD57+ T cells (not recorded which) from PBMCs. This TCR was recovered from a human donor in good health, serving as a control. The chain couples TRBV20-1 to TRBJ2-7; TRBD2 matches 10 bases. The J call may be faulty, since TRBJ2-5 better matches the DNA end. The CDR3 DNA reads TGCAGCACGTCTAGCGGGGGCACGGAGACCCAGTACTTC. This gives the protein CSTSSGGTETQYF.